This note documents a single TCR beta chain sequence. Its target is not known. This entry comes from a study of shared clonotypes between healthy human individuals. Turning to the study itself: Three CD4 naive, three CD4 memory, two CD8 naive and one CD8 memory plate were used per donor. Study outcomes and limitations: Tissues were not sampled, only blood, and their repertoires likely differ.

The V and J ends lost 4 bases and 4 bases respectively, with 13 bases between them. Per germline, CDR1 SGHAT and CDR2 FQNNGV. The CDR3 spans 15 residues. CD4+ cells yielded CD45RA+ naive and CD45RA-negative memory subsets. Several immunoSEQ plates received, in even portions, the genomic DNA of each subset. Generated by immunoSEQ multiplex PCR, the TCRdb table keeps only in-frame clones and is missing some. The sample records over 2 million clones, roughly 94% being singletons. Source material: naive CD4+ T cells sorted from blood. Subset: CD45RA+ positively selected. This clonotype originated in a man aged 18 to 29 in good health. J is TRBJ1-4 and V is TRBV11-2, with D maybe TRBD1 (6 bases). CDR3 in amino acids: CASSYPGTLNEKLFF. For the CDR3, the DNA is TGTGCCAGCAGCTACCCCGGGACACTTAATGAAAAACTGTTTTTT.